The clone carrying this T cell receptor (beta chain) turned up a few times. TCRdb reprocessed the reads via MiXCR and lists one record per CDR3 protein. This sample has over 450,000 distinct CDR3 sequences, with about 11% found just once. These data belong to a study of T cell repertoires in cytomegalovirus infection. Germline V gene sequence: CDR1 MDHEN, CDR2 SYDVKM. CDR3 length: 14 residues. Trimming took off 5 bases at V and 7 bases at J, with 15 bases between the two ends. This rearrangement joins TRBV28 to TRBJ2-1; D may be TRBD2 (6 bases). The sequence was obtained from a human donor in good health (CMV status not recorded). Some clones in this sample may be carry-over from other donors' samples. Sequencing input: PBMCs. The DNA for the CDR3 is TGTGCCAGCAGTGTTAACCGGGAGAGGAATGAGCAGTTCTTC. It is translated as CASSVNRERNEQFF.